Listed here are 24 T cell receptor beta chains from one sample, sequenced in a study of T cell responses to AZD1222 COVID-19 vaccine. Assay used: immunoSEQ multiplex PCR; TCRdb lists only in-frame clones, some missing. The sample comprises about 100,000 clones, 90% of which are singletons, and approximately 1.3% rests with the top ten. The sequencing used peripheral blood, collected on day 0 of AZD1222 vaccination. These receptors were obtained from an adult in good health.

This chain uses TRBV5-1 with TRBJ1-6, with D uncertain. The CDR3 is 15 residues long. Germline CDR1 is SGHRS and CDR2 is YFSETQ. Trimming cost V 2 bases and J 8 bases, with 14 bases left between them. The CDR3: CASSLSALKDSPLHF. The CDR3 bases are TGCGCCAGCAGCTTATCCGCCTTGAAGGATTCACCCCTCCACTTT.

The chain couples TRBV5-1 to TRBJ1-1; D possibly corresponds to TRBD1 (5 bases). Trimming removed 4 bases at V and 6 bases at J, with 10 bases between. The CDR3 has 12 residues. Germline CDR1 reads SGHRS; CDR2 reads YFSETQ. CDR3 sequence reads: CASSEQGPEAFF. The CDR3 DNA sequence: TGCGCCAGCAGCGAGCAGGGCCCTGAAGCTTTCTTT. The entire variable domain, with the rest obtained from reference TRBV5-1 and TRBJ1-1, is as follows: KAGVTQTPRYLIKTRGQQVTLSCSPISGHRSVSWYQQTPGQGLQFLFEYFSETQRNKGNFPGRFSGRQFSNSRSEMNVSTLELGDSALYLCASSEQGPEAFFGQGTRLTVV.

This chain joins TRBV3-1 (or the pseudogene TRBV3-2) and TRBJ1-1; D not certain. The germline V gene encodes CDR1 LGHDT and CDR2 YNNKEL (reference sequence). This CDR3 comprises 15 residues. V was pared by 0 bases and J by 0 bases, with 8 bases between. This chain's CDR3 is CASSQEQPMNTEAFF. The CDR3, as DNA: TGTGCCAGCAGCCAAGAACAGCCCATGAACACTGAAGCTTTCTTT.

The genes are TRBV7-2 and TRBJ2-3; weak D call: TRBD2 (6 bases). V lost 2 bases and J lost 6, with 12 bases in between. This CDR3 contains 14 residues. Germline V CDR1 and CDR2: SGHTA, FQGNSA. The CDR3 DNA reads as TGTGCCAGCAGCTTAAATCCTAGCGACGATACGCAGTATTTT. This translates into CASSLNPSDDTQYF.

The chain links TRBV13 to TRBJ1-1; tentatively, D is TRBD1 (5 bases). Germline V gene sequence: CDR1 PRHDT, CDR2 FYEKMQ (reference sequence). CDR3 length: 16 residues. V lost 6 bases and J 1 base, leaving 18 bases between the germline ends. CDR3: CASSLIGTRTNTEAFF. The CDR3 DNA sequence: TGTGCCAGCAGTCTTATCGGGACCCGGACGAACACTGAAGCTTTCTTT.

This sequence joins TRBV5-1 and TRBJ2-4, with D hard to call. Trimming removed 2 bases at V and 7 bases at J, with 16 bases between. Germline V gene sequence: CDR1 SGHRS, CDR2 YFSETQ. The CDR3 consists of 15 residues. The CDR3 loop reads CASSFDNLPGNIQYF. The CDR3 DNA sequence: TGCGCCAGCAGCTTCGATAACCTCCCCGGGAACATTCAGTACTTC. Drawing the rest from reference TRBV5-1 and TRBJ2-4, the complete variable domain is KAGVTQTPRYLIKTRGQQVTLSCSPISGHRSVSWYQQTPGQGLQFLFEYFSETQRNKGNFPGRFSGRQFSNSRSEMNVSTLELGDSALYLCASSFDNLPGNIQYFGAGTRLSVL.

This chain joins TRBV5-6 and TRBJ1-2, with no clear D. The CDR3 loop spans 13 amino acids. Germline assignment: CDR1 SGHDT and CDR2 YYEEEE. Trimming shortened V by 2 bases and J by 3 bases, and 8 bases separated the two germline ends. The DNA for the CDR3 is TGTGCCAGCAGCTTAGAGGTCTACTATGGCTACACCTTC. Translated: CASSLEVYYGYTF. The variable domain in full, completed from reference TRBV5-6 and TRBJ1-2, reads DAGVTQSPTHLIKTRGQQVTLRCSPKSGHDTVSWYQQALGQGPQFIFQYYEEEERQRGNFPDRFSGHQFPNYSSELNVNALLLGDSALYLCASSLEVYYGYTFGSGTRLTVV.

The J gene is TRBJ1-1, the V gene TRBV10-3; D ambiguous. From germline, CDR1 is ENHRY and CDR2 SYGVKD. Trimming took off 5 bases at V and 5 bases at J, with 12 bases between the two ends. CDR3 length: 13 residues. The CDR3 is CAISSDGSTEAFF. DNA for the CDR3: TGTGCCATCAGTTCGGACGGCTCAACTGAAGCTTTCTTT.

As for this clone: At the DNA level, this CDR3 is encoded by other sequences in the same sample as well. This sequence joins TRBV19 and TRBJ1-1; D is uncertain. Germline V gives CDR1 LNHDA, CDR2 SQIVND (reference sequence). Between the trimmed V and J ends, which lost 1 base and 2 bases, there was a span of 5 bases. CDR3 length: 13 residues. The CDR3 reads CASSIGGNTEAFF. As DNA, the CDR3 is TGTGCCAGTAGTATAGGGGGAAACACTGAAGCTTTCTTT. The full variable domain, with the rest looked up from reference TRBV19 and TRBJ1-1, is DGGITQSPKYLFRKEGQNVTLSCEQNLNHDAMYWYRQDPGQGLRLIYYSQIVNDFQKGDIAEGYSVSREKKESFPLTVTSAQKNPTAFYLCASSIGGNTEAFFGQGTRLTVV.

The CDR3 coding sequence is TGCGCCAGCAGCCAAGGGCCCGGGACAACCTTCTACGGCTACACCTTC. It specifies CASSQGPGTTFYGYTF. The V and J genes are TRBV4-1 and TRBJ1-2; a possible D gene is TRBD1 (6 bases). Trimming pared 1 base from V and 8 bases from J, leaving 20 bases between. Germline V CDR1 and CDR2: MGHRA, YSYEKL. This CDR3 has 16 amino acids.

This CDR3 is CASSLWRQGAVDEQYF. As DNA, the CDR3 is TGTGCCAGCAGCTTATGGAGACAGGGGGCTGTCGACGAGCAGTACTTC. This chain connects TRBV5-5 to TRBJ2-7, with 10 nucleotides matching TRBD1. After removal of 2 bases from V and 5 bases from J, the junction contained 10 bases not matched to a gene. Germline-derived CDR1 and CDR2 are SGHKS and YYEKEE (reference sequence). CDR3 size: 16 residues.

The chain carries TRBV6-5 and TRBJ1-5; TRBD1 is a possible D gene (6 bases). The CDR3 is 15 residues long. Trimming left V 10 bases short and J 0 bases short, with 16 bases between. Germline lookup yields CDR1 MNHEY and CDR2 SVGAGI. CDR3 sequence (DNA): TGTGCCATAGAGACAGGTCCTTATAGCAATCAGCCCCAGCATTTT. Its translation: CAIETGPYSNQPQHF.

V is TRBV4-1 and J is TRBJ1-2; TRBD1 agrees at 8 bases. The germline gives CDR1 MGHRA, CDR2 YSYEKL. The CDR3 has 14 amino acids. J gave up 7 bases and V 4 bases, and 8 bases lay outside the gene matches. CDR3 sequence reads: CASSPTTGDRGYTF. DNA of the CDR3: TGCGCCAGCAGCCCCACGACAGGGGATCGTGGCTACACCTTC.

The chain employs TRBV19 and TRBJ1-4; the D is unclear. The CDR3 consists of 15 residues. V was cut by 7 bases and J by 0 bases, with 12 bases left in between. Germline V gene sequence: CDR1 LNHDA, CDR2 SQIVND (reference sequence). CDR3 sequence: CASTHRSATNEKLFF. CDR3 coding DNA: TGTGCCAGTACCCACCGATCTGCAACTAATGAAAAACTGTTTTTT.

This clone was observed once. As DNA, the CDR3 is TGTGCCAGCAGCATACCAGCGGGACACAGTAATTCACCCCTCCACTTT. Its translation: CASSIPAGHSNSPLHF. The V and J genes are TRBV28 and TRBJ1-6, with D maybe TRBD1 (6 bases). V was trimmed by 6 bases and J by 6 bases, leaving 18 bases between them. Per the germline V gene, CDR1 is MDHEN and CDR2 is SYDVKM. CDR3 length equals 16 residues.

This chain uses TRBV25-1 with TRBJ2-5; TRBD2 might be the D (6 bases). Germline-derived CDR1 and CDR2 are MGHDK and SYGVNS. The CDR3 has 15 residues. V lost 3 bases to trimming and J lost 2 bases, with 13 bases between them. CDR3: CASSDSGEVQETQYF. CDR3 nucleotides: TGTGCCAGCAGTGACAGTGGGGAGGTACAAGAGACCCAGTACTTC.

The DNA for the CDR3 is TGTGCCAGCAGTGATAATTGGGAAGGAAACACCATATATTTT. Protein: CASSDNWEGNTIYF. This chain connects TRBV6-1 to TRBJ1-3; D call uncertain. This CDR3 is built from 14 residues. The V end was cut by 3 bases, the J end by 4 bases, with 10 bases between. From germline, CDR1 is MNHNS and CDR2 SASEGT.

The rearrangement links TRBV24-1 to TRBJ1-5; 9 bases are shared with TRBD1. The germline V gene has CDR1 KGHDR and CDR2 SFDVKD. With 3 bases clipped from V and 5 bases from J, the junction kept 4 bases outside the gene matches. The CDR3 totals 15 residues. DNA for the CDR3: TGTGCCACCAGTGATACCGGGACAGGGCATCAGCCCCAGCATTTT. It is translated as CATSDTGTGHQPQHF.

The CDR3 DNA sequence: TGTGCCAGCAGCCTGAATAGCGGGGGGGTCTACAATGAGCAGTTCTTC. Protein sequence: CASSLNSGGVYNEQFF. The chain employs TRBV9 and TRBJ2-1, with TRBD2 matching over 11 bases. With 4 bases clipped from V and 3 bases from J, the junction kept 6 bases outside the gene matches. The germline V gene has CDR1 SGDLS and CDR2 YYNGEE. The length of the CDR3 is 16 residues.

The CDR3 bases are TGTGCCAGCAGCCAACGGGGAGAAGCTTTCTTT. Its translation: CASSQRGEAFF. V is TRBV3-1 (or the pseudogene TRBV3-2) and J is TRBJ1-1; D uncertain. The CDR3 has 11 residues. Germline-derived CDR1 and CDR2 are LGHDT and YNNKEL (reference sequence). V dropped 2 bases and J dropped 8 bases, with 6 bases sitting between them.

The rearrangement uses TRBV15 and TRBJ2-1; no clear D. CDR3 length: 11 amino acids. Germline CDR1 is LNHNV and CDR2 is YYDKDF (reference sequence). Trimming took off 0 bases at V and 11 bases at J, with 5 bases between the two ends. The CDR3 DNA is TGTGCCACCAGCAGAGAGGGTAAGCAGTTCTTC. Translating it yields CATSREGKQFF.

The chain couples TRBV11-2 to TRBJ2-2, with TRBD2 matching 7 bases. After removal of 5 bases from V and 5 bases from J, the junction contained 17 bases not matched to a gene. CDR1 SGHAT and CDR2 FQNNGV come from the germline V gene. CDR3 length: 18 amino acids. The CDR3 loop is CASSLRLGRGAGTGELFF. The DNA for the CDR3 is TGTGCCAGCAGCCTCCGGCTAGGGAGGGGTGCGGGTACCGGGGAGCTGTTTTTT. Filled out from reference TRBV11-2 and TRBJ2-2, the complete variable domain reads EAGVAQSPRYKIIEKRQSVAFWCNPISGHATLYWYQQILGQGPKLLIQFQNNGVVDDSQLPKDRFSAERLKGVDSTLKIQPAKLEDSAVYLCASSLRLGRGAGTGELFFGEGSRLTVL.

The DNA for the CDR3 is TGTGCCAGCAGTACCGGGGGCACTGAAGCTTTCTTT. Its translation is CASSTGGTEAFF. This rearrangement joins TRBV6-5 to TRBJ1-1, with D possibly TRBD1 on 5 matching bases. V dropped 5 bases and J dropped 4 bases, with 8 bases sitting between them. This CDR3 region has 12 residues. Germline values: CDR1 MNHEY, CDR2 SVGAGI.

This clone was counted once. V is TRBV9 and J is TRBJ1-2, with D possibly being TRBD1 (6 bases). The germline gives CDR1 SGDLS, CDR2 YYNGEE. The CDR3 sequence is 14 residues long. V was clipped by 0 bases and J by 6 bases, with 12 bases between them. CDR3 protein: CASSVAPGEDGYTF. Here the CDR3 DNA reads TGTGCCAGCAGCGTAGCTCCAGGGGAGGATGGCTACACCTTC.